This note documents a single T cell receptor beta chain sequence. The antigen is not known. TCRdb reprocessed the reads with MiXCR, giving one entry per CDR3 protein. The table records roughly 990,000 distinct CDR3 sequences, approximately 33% of them present only once. This entry is derived from a study of T cell repertoires in cytomegalovirus infection. Study overall: From public TCR beta signatures came an indication of both CMV infection and matching HLA type.

The CDR3 length is 16 residues. Germline CDR1 is LGHNA and CDR2 is YSLEER. V lost 1 base and J lost 1, with 10 bases in between. This chain uses TRBV4-3 with TRBJ2-2; possibly TRBD2 for D (7 bases). The sequence was collected from a human donor in good health (CMV status not recorded). Some clones in this sample may be carry-over from other donors' samples. The specimen was cultured CD8+ T cells from PBMCs, collected from culture after CMV antigen stimulation. CDR3 sequence (DNA): TGCGCCAGCAGCCAAGGGGGGGGCAGGAACACCGGGGAGCTGTTTTTT. It translates to CASSQGGGRNTGELFF.